This passage covers 30 T cell receptor beta chains from one sample sequenced in a study of T cell responses to AZD1222 COVID-19 vaccine. TCRdb's copy holds only in-frame clones and misses some; the assay was immunoSEQ multiplex PCR. The sample has about 160,000 clones; roughly 90% are singletons. The sequences come from peripheral blood, collected 28 days after the second AZD1222 dose. The receptors originated from an adult who received the AZD1222 COVID-19 vaccine.

The chain uses TRBV19 and TRBJ1-2, with D unresolved. This CDR3 is built from 14 residues. The V gene lost 9 bases and the J gene lost 4 bases, with 18 bases spanning the gap. CDR1 LNHDA and CDR2 SQIVND come from the germline V gene (reference sequence). The CDR3 sequence: CASSPPHLIYGYTF. The CDR3 DNA is TGTGCCAGCTCCCCCCCACACCTTATCTATGGCTACACCTTC.

This clone was observed a single time. Other DNA variants within this sample encode the same CDR3. The chain links TRBV3-1 (or the pseudogene TRBV3-2) to TRBJ1-6; a possible D gene is TRBD1 (5 bases). V lost 2 bases and J lost 6, with 8 bases in between. Germline V gene lookup returns CDR1 LGHDT and CDR2 YNNKEL (reference sequence). The CDR3 covers 14 residues. CDR3 region: CASSQQGGNSPLHF. CDR3 nucleotides: TGTGCCAGCAGCCAACAGGGTGGTAATTCACCCCTCCACTTT.

Only a few counts were recorded for this clone. The gene calls are TRBV5-4 and TRBJ1-2; 7 bases agree with TRBD1. The CDR3 extends over 13 amino acids. Germline V gene data show CDR1 as SGHNT and CDR2 as YYREEE (reference sequence). Trimming removed 5 bases from V and 3 bases from J; junction bases left unmatched: 4. Here the CDR3 DNA reads TGTGCCAGCAGGGCCGGGACAGACTATGGCTACACCTTC. Its translation is CASRAGTDYGYTF.

This clone was seen once. The CDR3, as DNA: TGTGCCAGCAGCTCGAGGAGCTCCTACAATGAGCAGTTCTTC. Translated, it gives CASSSRSSYNEQFF. This sequence joins TRBV5-4 and TRBJ2-1, with D uncertain. This CDR3 region has 14 residues. The V gene lost 3 bases and the J gene lost 0 bases, with 7 bases spanning the gap. Germline loops: CDR1 SGHNT, CDR2 YYREEE (reference sequence).

The V and J genes are TRBV20-1 and TRBJ2-3; D unresolved. From germline, CDR1 is DFQATT and CDR2 SNEGSKA (reference sequence). Deletions cut 5 bases from V and 7 bases from J, with 10 bases between. The CDR3 covers 11 residues. The CDR3 loop is CSARYMYTQYF. CDR3 in DNA: TGCAGTGCTCGATATATGTATACGCAGTATTTT.

The chain is built from TRBV5-1 and TRBJ2-5; D not certain. The V gene's germline CDR1 is SGHRS and CDR2 YFSETQ. Trimming took 1 base from V and 5 from J, leaving 9 bases between them. The CDR3 spans 13 residues. The CDR3 loop reads CASSLQRRETQYF. The CDR3, as DNA: TGCGCCAGCAGCTTGCAGCGCAGGGAGACCCAGTACTTC.

The chain recombines TRBV6-2 or TRBV6-3 with TRBJ2-3; D perhaps matches TRBD1 (5 bases). Between the trimmed V and J ends, which lost 5 bases and 6 bases, there was a span of 9 bases. This CDR3 comprises 12 residues. Germline assignment: CDR1 MNHEY and CDR2 SVGEGT. In DNA form, the CDR3 reads TGTGCCAGCAGTGGGGCAGGGGATACGCAGTATTTT. This gives the protein CASSGAGDTQYF.

The gene calls are TRBV3-1 (or the pseudogene TRBV3-2) and TRBJ2-2; no clear D gene. CDR1 is LGHDT, CDR2 YNNKEL, per germline (reference sequence). The CDR3 totals 16 residues. Trimming pared 4 bases from V and 4 bases from J, leaving 16 bases between. The CDR3 bases are TGTGCCAGCAGCCCGACCTACAGAAGTCCCACCGGGGAGCTGTTTTTT. As protein: CASSPTYRSPTGELFF.

J is TRBJ1-2 and V is TRBV7-2; TRBD1 is a possible D gene (6 bases). The CDR3 is made up of 16 amino acids. Trimming left V 0 bases short and J 2 bases short, with 13 bases between. Germline values: CDR1 SGHTA, CDR2 FQGNSA. DNA of the CDR3: TGTGCCAGCAGCTTAGCGGAGGGGGGAACCAACTATGGCTACACCTTC. Its translation: CASSLAEGGTNYGYTF.

This chain joins TRBV30 and TRBJ1-4; D not resolved. CDR1 is GTSNPN and CDR2 is SVGIG in the germline V gene (reference sequence). The CDR3 covers 14 residues. Between the trimmed V and J ends, which lost 3 bases and 7 bases, there was a span of 15 bases. CDR3 coding DNA: TGTGCCTGGAGCCCGGGGTCCGTCCCTGAAAAACTGTTTTTT. It translates to CAWSPGSVPEKLFF.

This chain connects TRBV6-4 to TRBJ1-3; D unclear. The ends were cut back, 0 bases at V and 10 bases at J, with 7 bases in the middle. CDR1 and CDR2 from the germline V gene are MRHNA and SNTAGT. CDR3 length: 12 amino acids. In nucleotides, the CDR3 is TGTGCCAGCAGTGACTCAAGGCGAACCATATATTTT. Amino acid sequence: CASSDSRRTIYF.

This chain connects TRBV23-1 to TRBJ1-3; 8 bases are a match to TRBD1. Being an ORF, TRBV23-1 has a function that is uncertain. This CDR3 region has 14 residues. The V segment lost 3 bases and the J segment 8 bases; nucleotides outside the gene matches: 6. The CDR3 region is CASSHNGQGYTIYF. The CDR3 DNA sequence: TGCGCCAGCAGTCATAACGGACAGGGCTACACCATATATTTT.

J is TRBJ2-1 and V is TRBV2, with 7 nucleotides matching TRBD2. CDR1 is SNHLY, CDR2 FYNNEI, per germline. The CDR3 contains 11 residues. J was trimmed by 15 bases and V by 2 bases; bases with no gene match: 4. In DNA form, the CDR3 reads TGTGCCAGCAGTGAAAGACGCGGGGGGTTCTTC. Protein product: CASSERRGGFF.

This clone appeared once. The rearrangement joins TRBV5-1 to TRBJ2-3; D gene uncertain. V was clipped by 6 bases and J by 7 bases, with 12 bases between them. The CDR3 contains 12 residues. Germline CDR1 and CDR2: SGHRS and YFSETQ. In nucleotides, the CDR3 is TGCGCCAGCACCCCGGACCAAAATACGCAGTATTTT. Encoded protein: CASTPDQNTQYF.

CDR3: CASSLGKGVNQPQHF. The CDR3 DNA sequence: TGTGCCAGCAGCTTAGGGAAAGGGGTGAATCAGCCCCAGCATTTT. The chain links TRBV13 to TRBJ1-5, with a tentative D call TRBD1 (5 bases). CDR3 length equals 15 residues. Germline lookup yields CDR1 PRHDT and CDR2 FYEKMQ (reference sequence). Trimming pared 0 bases from V and 4 bases from J, leaving 10 bases between. The entire variable domain, with the rest obtained from reference TRBV13 and TRBJ1-5, is as follows: AAGVIQSPRHLIKEKRETATLKCYPIPRHDTVYWYQQGPGQDPQFLISFYEKMQSDKGSIPDRFSAQQFSDYHSELNMSSLELGDSALYFCASSLGKGVNQPQHFGDGTRLSIL.

V gene TRBV30 combines with J gene TRBJ2-7, with 8 bases lining up with TRBD2. The germline gives CDR1 GTSNPN, CDR2 SVGIG (reference sequence). The CDR3 length is 15 residues. The junction had 7 bases not matched to a gene; V was cut back by 1 base and J by 2 bases. The chain's CDR3 is CAWSETGGPTYEQYF. The CDR3 nucleotides are TGTGCCTGGAGTGAGACGGGGGGGCCCACCTACGAGCAGTACTTC.

The chain uses TRBV5-1 and TRBJ2-7; D assignment may be TRBD1 or TRBD2 (5 bases each). CDR1 is SGHRS, CDR2 YFSETQ, per germline. The CDR3 spans 16 residues. Trimming stripped 4 bases from V and 2 bases from J, with 19 bases between. The CDR3 DNA sequence: TGCGCCAGCAGCCCAGGGACCGCCCTAGGGACCTACGAGCAGTACTTC. It translates to CASSPGTALGTYEQYF.

The rearrangement links TRBV19 to TRBJ1-4, with no clear D. Germline V gene data show CDR1 as LNHDA and CDR2 as SQIVND (reference sequence). This CDR3 is built from 15 residues. Between the trimmed V and J ends, which lost 6 bases and 14 bases, there was a span of 25 bases. CDR3 nucleotide sequence: TGTGCCAGTAGAACCCCCAAAGCCGGGCTGGCGGGGCTGTTTTTT. Translated, it gives CASRTPKAGLAGLFF.

This rearrangement joins TRBV19 to TRBJ2-1; D perhaps matches TRBD1 (7 bases). The CDR3 has 15 amino acids. V lost 3 bases to trimming and J lost 10 bases, with 19 bases between them. Germline V CDR1 and CDR2: LNHDA, SQIVND (reference sequence). This CDR3 is CASSMIGRGAEEQFF. The CDR3 DNA reads TGTGCCAGTAGTATGATAGGCAGGGGGGCGGAGGAGCAGTTCTTC.

The rearrangement joins TRBV30 to TRBJ1-6; D is undetermined. Germline V gene lookup returns CDR1 GTSNPN and CDR2 SVGIG (reference sequence). The V end was cut by 7 bases, the J end by 2 bases, with 12 bases between. The CDR3 is 14 residues long. CDR3 sequence: CASKTSPYNSPLHF. DNA of the CDR3: TGTGCCTCGAAGACTAGCCCCTATAATTCACCCCTCCACTTT.

The chain joins TRBV5-5 to TRBJ2-3, with D maybe TRBD2 (7 bases). Germline V gene sequence: CDR1 SGHKS, CDR2 YYEKEE (reference sequence). Trimming cost V 4 bases and J 4 bases, with 16 bases left between them. The CDR3 is 15 residues long. The CDR3 nucleotides read TGTGCCAGCAGCGCTCCCGGGGGGCTGGCAGATACGCAGTATTTT. Translated, it gives CASSAPGGLADTQYF. Supplemented by reference TRBV5-5 and TRBJ2-3, the full variable domain reads DAGVTQSPTHLIKTRGQQVTLRCSPISGHKSVSWYQQVLGQGPQFIFQYYEKEERGRGNFPDRFSARQFPNYSSELNVNALLLGDSALYLCASSAPGGLADTQYFGPGTRLTVL.

This chain joins TRBV2 and TRBJ1-2, with a possible D match to TRBD1 (5 bases). The germline V and J ends were trimmed by 6 bases and 4 bases, with 18 bases remaining between them. Germline lookup yields CDR1 SNHLY and CDR2 FYNNEI. CDR3 size: 15 residues. CDR3 coding DNA: TGTGCCAGCAGCGGTTCTCTCCAGGGTGGCTATGGCTACACCTTC. The encoded protein is CASSGSLQGGYGYTF.

The chain recombines TRBV20-1 with TRBJ2-7; D gene unclear. From germline, CDR1 is DFQATT and CDR2 SNEGSKA (reference sequence). The ends were cut back, 6 bases at V and 7 bases at J, with 13 bases in the middle. The CDR3 has 11 amino acids. The DNA of the CDR3 is TGCAGTGCCATTGGGCCGAGAGAGCAGTACTTC. Residues: CSAIGPREQYF.

In its sample, this clone was seen once. The DNA for the CDR3 is TGTGCCAGCAGCCCCCCCTTTACTGAGCAGTTCTTC. It specifies CASSPPFTEQFF. The chain couples TRBV7-2 to TRBJ2-1; D unresolved. V was trimmed by 5 bases and J by 9 bases, leaving 11 bases between them. The germline CDR1 and CDR2 sequences are SGHTA and FQGNSA. The CDR3 contains 12 residues. The complete variable domain, with remaining parts taken from reference TRBV7-2 and TRBJ2-1, reads GAGVSQSPSNKVTEKGKDVELRCDPISGHTALYWYRQSLGQGLEFLIYFQGNSAPDKSGLPSDRFSAERTGGSVSTLTIQRTQQEDSAVYLCASSPPFTEQFFGPGTRLTVL.

The V and J genes are TRBV18 and TRBJ2-2; 7 bases fit TRBD1. The CDR3 is 15 residues long. Germline V lookup: CDR1 KGHSH, CDR2 LQKENI. After removal of 1 base from V and 1 base from J, the junction contained 0 bases not matched to a gene. DNA of the CDR3: TGTGCCAGCTCACCACGGGACAGGAACACCGGGGAGCTGTTTTTT. Amino acids: CASSPRDRNTGELFF.

The gene calls are TRBV9 and TRBJ2-1; D possibly corresponds to TRBD2 (6 bases). The germline V gene encodes CDR1 SGDLS and CDR2 YYNGEE. The length of the CDR3 is 17 residues. Trimming pared 0 bases from V and 0 bases from J, leaving 13 bases between. The CDR3 coding sequence is TGTGCCAGCAGCGTAGCTACGGAGGGAAGCTCCTACAATGAGCAGTTCTTC. It yields the protein CASSVATEGSSYNEQFF.

The chain carries TRBV27 and TRBJ1-1; a possible D gene is TRBD1 (5 bases). The CDR3 extends over 16 amino acids. V was cut by 6 bases and J by 1 base, with 18 bases left in between. Germline values: CDR1 MNHEY, CDR2 SMNVEV (reference sequence). The CDR3 region has the DNA TGTGCCAGCAGGGACGGGGGAGAGGACCAGAACACTGAAGCTTTCTTT. Its protein product is CASRDGGEDQNTEAFF.

The J gene is TRBJ2-3, the V gene TRBV4-3; 9 bases line up with TRBD2. Germline CDR1 and CDR2: LGHNA and YSLEER. V was pared by 0 bases and J by 6 bases, with 10 bases of the junction left unmatched. This CDR3 comprises 17 residues. CDR3 coding DNA: TGCGCCAGCAGCCAAGAATTCCTAGCGGGGACTCACGATACGCAGTATTTT. Amino acid sequence: CASSQEFLAGTHDTQYF.

The chain combines TRBV11-1 with TRBJ1-5, with D tentatively TRBD1 (5 bases). V lost 0 bases, J lost 6 bases, and 6 bases lay in between. Per germline, CDR1 SGHAT and CDR2 FQDESV (reference sequence). This CDR3 contains 13 residues. CDR3 nucleotides: TGTGCCAGCAGCTTAGCAGGGGCTCAGCCCCAGCATTTT. It translates to CASSLAGAQPQHF.

The chain combines TRBV5-1 with TRBJ2-7, with 7 bases identical to TRBD1. With 0 bases clipped from V and 2 bases from J, the junction kept 5 bases outside the gene matches. Germline CDR1 and CDR2: SGHRS and YFSETQ. This CDR3 has 15 amino acids. As DNA, the CDR3 is TGCGCCAGCAGCTTGGAACAGGGGAACCCCTACGAGCAGTACTTC. Translating gives CASSLEQGNPYEQYF.